These T cell receptor beta chains were read from a single sample in a study of blood T cells in healthy people across ages. MiXCR, applied by TCRdb to the 5' RACE reads, yields one record per CDR3 protein. The sample lists fewer than 900,000 distinct CDR3 sequences; more than 40% were seen once. Material: blood. These receptors were collected from a woman between 55 and 75 years old in good health. Both conserved end residues are part of each CDR3. The D gene is left open where the match is weak. Size tells how often a clone was seen (once, few, many) or the class of an expanded clone, and some rows leave it out.

size	length	D	V	J	CDR3	DNA
.	14	.	TRBV12-5	TRBJ2-1	CASGPPELAHEQFF	TGTGCTAGTGGTCCCCCCGAACTAGCCCATGAGCAGTTCTTC
.	14	TRBD2	TRBV9	TRBJ2-5	CASSVEAGRREQYF	TGTGCCAGCAGCGTAGAAGCGGGGAGAAGGGAGCAGTACTTC
few	16	TRBD2	TRBV3-1	TRBJ2-7	CASSHILAGGRQKQYF	TGTGCCAGCAGCCATATACTAGCGGGGGGGCGGCAGAAGCAGTACTTC
once	15	.	TRBV6-6	TRBJ1-5	CASSYKGYSNQPQHF	TGTGCCAGCAGTTACAAGGGGTATAGCAATCAGCCCCAGCATTTT
few	15	.	TRBV19	TRBJ1-5	CASTSQGWGNQPQHF	TGTGCCAGTACCTCCCAGGGTTGGGGCAATCAGCCCCAGCATTTT
.	16	TRBD1	TRBV6-5	TRBJ2-5	CASSPHSDRVQETQYF	TGTGCCAGCAGCCCACATTCGGACAGGGTCCAAGAGACCCAGTACTTC
many	14	TRBD1	TRBV7-9	TRBJ2-7	CASSRSGQAYEQYF	TGTGCCAGCAGCCGTTCGGGACAGGCCTACGAGCAGTACTTC
.	15	TRBD1	TRBV28	TRBJ2-5	CASSSLGQGKETQYF	TGTGCCAGCAGTTCTCTCGGACAGGGCAAGGAGACCCAGTACTTC
.	15	TRBD2	TRBV7-7	TRBJ2-5	CAGSPSGGPEETQYF	TGTGCCGGCAGCCCGAGCGGGGGGCCTGAAGAGACCCAGTACTTC
.	11	.	TRBV3-1	TRBJ2-1	CASSQASQQFF	TGTGCCAGCAGCCAGGCCTCCCAGCAGTTCTTC
.	14	.	TRBV1	TRBJ2-3	CTSSQSGRIDTQYF	TGCACCAGCAGCCAAAGCGGGAGAATAGATACGCAGTATTTT
.	16	TRBD1	TRBV5-6	TRBJ2-3	CASSFQGDPYTDTQYF	TGTGCCAGCAGCTTCCAGGGGGATCCATATACAGATACGCAGTATTTT
.	16	TRBD2	TRBV6-5	TRBJ2-4	CASSPIAGAGIEEQYF	TGTGCCAGCAGTCCAATAGCGGGAGCGGGTATCGAAGAGCAGTACTTC
.	12	.	TRBV20-1	TRBJ2-7	CSAKQYPYEQYF	TGCAGTGCCAAGCAGTATCCCTACGAGCAGTACTTC
.	16	TRBD1	TRBV5-4	TRBJ1-2	CASSQSGRTGSYGYTF	TGTGCCAGCAGCCAATCCGGCAGGACAGGGTCATATGGCTACACCTTC
few	15	.	TRBV3-1	TRBJ2-5	CASSQHQGIGETQYF	TGTGCCAGCAGCCAACACCAGGGCATTGGAGAGACCCAGTACTTC
few	13	.	TRBV7-2	TRBJ2-7	CASLSRNRVEQYF	TGTGCCAGCTTAAGCAGGAATAGGGTCGAGCAGTACTTC
.	15	.	TRBV3-1	TRBJ2-7	CASSQVAIPSYEQYF	TGTGCCAGCAGCCAAGTAGCGATTCCCTCCTACGAGCAGTACTTC
few	16	TRBD1	TRBV7-9	TRBJ1-1	CASSSGQLLMNTEAFF	TGTGCCAGCAGCTCGGGACAGTTGTTGATGAACACTGAAGCTTTCTTT
.	14	.	TRBV6-5	TRBJ2-5	CASSEMGMQETQYF	TGTGCCAGCAGCGAGATGGGGATGCAAGAGACCCAGTACTTC
few	13	.	TRBV7-2	TRBJ2-7	CASSLNGYNEQYF	TGTGCCAGCAGCTTAAATGGTTACAATGAGCAGTACTTC
.	14	TRBD1	TRBV29-1	TRBJ1-2	CSVKGAGGVYGYTF	TGCAGCGTGAAGGGGGCGGGGGGAGTCTATGGCTACACCTTC
.	13	TRBD2	TRBV7-2	TRBJ2-5	CASSRRLASGEYF	TGTGCCAGCAGTCGAAGGCTGGCTAGCGGCGAGTACTTC
many	15	TRBD2	TRBV7-2	TRBJ2-5	CASSSSSGGQETQYF	TGTGCCAGCAGTTCATCTAGCGGGGGCCAAGAGACCCAGTACTTC
few	15	.	TRBV9	TRBJ2-7	CASSPQGFISDEQYF	TGTGCCAGCAGCCCCCAGGGCTTCATATCCGACGAGCAGTACTTC
many	15	TRBD1	TRBV3-1	TRBJ2-7	CASSPRQGQDSEQYF	TGTGCCAGCAGCCCCCGACAGGGCCAGGATTCCGAGCAGTACTTC
.	17	TRBD1	TRBV20-1	TRBJ1-5	CSATITGGGGYTPPQHF	TGCAGTGCTACAATCACAGGGGGCGGGGGTTATACTCCGCCCCAGCATTTT
many	14	TRBD1	TRBV20-1	TRBJ2-7	CSTPGQSLDGKQYF	TGCAGTACACCGGGACAGAGCCTGGATGGCAAGCAGTACTTC
.	13	.	TRBV7-3	TRBJ2-5	CASSVMATGEQYF	TGTGCCAGCAGCGTAATGGCTACTGGAGAGCAGTACTTC
.	14	.	TRBV27	TRBJ2-7	CASSLSSGDYEQYF	TGTGCCAGCAGTTTATCTTCAGGGGACTACGAGCAGTACTTC
.	14	TRBD2	TRBV29-1	TRBJ2-3	CSVVSQAGVDTQYF	TGCAGCGTTGTGTCCCAAGCGGGGGTCGATACGCAGTATTTT
few	13	TRBD1	TRBV20-1	TRBJ1-5	CSAPGGGNQPQHF	TGCAGTGCGCCAGGGGGAGGCAATCAGCCCCAGCATTTT
.	15	TRBD2	TRBV11-2	TRBJ2-5	CASNFLAGVRETQYF	TGTGCCAGCAATTTTCTAGCGGGGGTCAGAGAGACCCAGTACTTC
once	15	TRBD1	TRBV11-2	TRBJ1-6	CASGLGQALNSPLHF	TGTGCCAGCGGTTTGGGACAGGCCCTAAATTCACCCCTCCACTTT
once	16	.	TRBV18	TRBJ2-7	CASSLTTGNLNYEQYF	TGTGCCAGCTCACTAACGACCGGAAATTTGAACTACGAGCAGTACTTC
.	16	.	TRBV5-1	TRBJ1-5	CASSLGGPSGNQPQHF	TGCGCCAGCAGCTTGGGGGGCCCCTCGGGCAATCAGCCCCAGCATTTT
many	15	TRBD2	TRBV7-3	TRBJ2-3	CASTLGGSSTDTQYF	TGTGCCAGCACCTTGGGGGGGTCTAGCACAGATACGCAGTATTTT
few	14	.	TRBV7-9	TRBJ1-2	CASSLAEEGYGYTF	TGTGCCAGCAGCTTAGCGGAGGAAGGCTATGGCTACACCTTC
few	15	.	TRBV5-1	TRBJ2-1	CASSLVQPSYNEQFF	TGCGCCAGCAGCTTGGTTCAGCCGTCCTACAATGAGCAGTTCTTC
few	16	.	TRBV6-2/TRBV6-3	TRBJ2-1	CASSYSVVSSYNEQFF	TGTGCCAGCAGTTACTCGGTGGTAAGCTCCTACAATGAGCAGTTCTTC
many	12	.	TRBV10-2	TRBJ1-2	CASRTDHYGYTF	TGCGCCAGCAGGACTGACCATTATGGCTACACCTTC
.	15	.	TRBV6-6	TRBJ1-6	CASSWKVDGNSPLHF	TGTGCCAGCAGTTGGAAGGTTGACGGTAATTCACCCCTCCACTTT
.	12	.	TRBV29-1	TRBJ2-5	CSVGDWRETQYF	TGCAGCGTTGGAGACTGGCGGGAGACCCAGTACTTC
.	17	.	TRBV5-1	TRBJ2-1	CASSLGGSGSSYKEQFF	TGCGCCAGCAGCTTGGGTGGTTCGGGGAGCTCCTACAAGGAGCAGTTCTTC
.	14	TRBD2	TRBV9	TRBJ2-3	CASSVSGGADTQYF	TGTGCCAGCAGCGTAAGCGGGGGGGCAGATACGCAGTATTTT
.	13	.	TRBV20-1	TRBJ2-1	CSASNPGRDEQFF	TGCAGTGCTAGCAATCCCGGGCGCGATGAGCAGTTCTTC
many	12	TRBD2	TRBV29-1	TRBJ2-5	CSAASGLETQYF	TGCAGCGCCGCTAGCGGGTTGGAGACCCAGTACTTC
.	12	.	TRBV29-1	TRBJ2-1	CSVRDSLGEQFF	TGCAGCGTCCGTGACTCCCTTGGTGAGCAGTTCTTC
.	18	TRBD2	TRBV11-2	TRBJ2-1	CASSLDYYPGGGNNEQFF	TGTGCCAGCAGCTTAGATTACTATCCTGGCGGGGGGAACAATGAGCAGTTCTTC